Listed below are T cell receptor beta chains from one sample, sequenced in a study of T cells in Graves' hyperthyroidism and ophthalmopathy. TCRdb processed the multiplex PCR reads anew with MiXCR; each CDR3 protein has one entry. The sample has 400,000 to 600,000 distinct CDR3 sequences; under 25% are singletons. The material sequenced was blood. All receptors derive from a man between 18 and 35 years old with Graves' hyperthyroidism. Each CDR3 is given with its conserved first and last residue. Fields, in order: J gene, clone size, D gene, V gene, CDR3 protein, CDR3 DNA. The D gene is left open where the match is weak. Size is stated for part of the rows, as once, few or many counts, or as a class when the clone is expanded.

j_call: TRBJ1-5
clone_size: many
d_call: TRBD1
v_call: TRBV12-3/TRBV12-4
cdr3_aa: CASSVKGASQPQHF
cdr3_nt: TGTGCCAGCAGTGTTAAGGGGGCAAGTCAGCCCCAGCATTTT

j_call: TRBJ1-2
clone_size: .
d_call: TRBD1
v_call: TRBV7-9
cdr3_aa: CARSSGQGAGYGYTF
cdr3_nt: TGTGCCAGGAGCTCGGGACAGGGGGCAGGCTATGGCTACACCTTC

j_call: TRBJ1-6
clone_size: many
d_call: TRBD1
v_call: TRBV28
cdr3_aa: CASTDLPGQYNSPLHF
cdr3_nt: TGTGCCAGCACCGATCTCCCGGGACAGTATAATTCACCCCTCCACTTT

j_call: TRBJ2-7
clone_size: .
d_call: .
v_call: TRBV11-2
cdr3_aa: CASSLDLAGESYEQYF
cdr3_nt: TGTGCCAGCAGCTTAGATTTGGCAGGCGAATCTTACGAGCAGTACTTC

j_call: TRBJ2-5
clone_size: .
d_call: TRBD2
v_call: TRBV7-8
cdr3_aa: CASSLQRGGPLETQYF
cdr3_nt: TGTGCCAGCAGCTTACAGCGGGGGGGCCCCCTGGAGACCCAGTACTTC

j_call: TRBJ2-5
clone_size: many
d_call: .
v_call: TRBV11-2
cdr3_aa: CASSRPSGETQYF
cdr3_nt: TGTGCCAGCAGCCGCCCGTCGGGAGAGACCCAGTACTTC

j_call: TRBJ2-5
clone_size: many
d_call: TRBD2
v_call: TRBV7-9
cdr3_aa: CASSVTSGYQETQYF
cdr3_nt: TGTGCCAGCAGCGTGACTAGCGGATATCAAGAGACCCAGTACTTC

j_call: TRBJ1-1
clone_size: many
d_call: .
v_call: TRBV20-1
cdr3_aa: CSAGPDAKAFF
cdr3_nt: TGCAGTGCCGGCCCCGATGCAAAAGCTTTCTTT

j_call: TRBJ1-1
clone_size: many
d_call: .
v_call: TRBV2
cdr3_aa: CASIPGALNTEAFF
cdr3_nt: TGTGCCAGCATCCCAGGGGCTCTGAACACTGAAGCTTTCTTT

j_call: TRBJ1-1
clone_size: .
d_call: .
v_call: TRBV14
cdr3_aa: CASSHPERGTEAFF
cdr3_nt: TGTGCCAGCAGCCATCCGGAGAGGGGGACTGAAGCTTTCTTT

j_call: TRBJ1-5
clone_size: many
d_call: .
v_call: TRBV28
cdr3_aa: CASSLRQIFSRRHF
cdr3_nt: TGTGCCAGCAGTTTAAGGCAGATATTCAGCCGGCGGCATTTT

j_call: TRBJ2-7
clone_size: .
d_call: .
v_call: TRBV7-2
cdr3_aa: CASSPRIGVSYEQYF
cdr3_nt: TGTGCCAGCAGCCCTCGGATAGGCGTCTCCTACGAGCAGTACTTC

j_call: TRBJ2-7
clone_size: many
d_call: .
v_call: TRBV5-1
cdr3_aa: CASSLGYSQLEQYF
cdr3_nt: TGCGCCAGCAGCCTTGGATATTCGCAGTTGGAGCAGTACTTC

j_call: TRBJ2-2
clone_size: many
d_call: .
v_call: TRBV10-3
cdr3_aa: CAISEPDGGVGTGELFF
cdr3_nt: TGTGCCATCAGTGAGCCTGACGGCGGGGTTGGGACCGGGGAGCTGTTTTTT

j_call: TRBJ1-2
clone_size: many
d_call: .
v_call: TRBV20-1
cdr3_aa: CSARPWGGTGYTF
cdr3_nt: TGCAGTGCTAGGCCTTGGGGGGGGACTGGCTACACCTTC

j_call: TRBJ1-5
clone_size: .
d_call: .
v_call: TRBV4-2
cdr3_aa: CASSQDQGPNQPQHF
cdr3_nt: TGTGCCAGCAGCCAAGACCAGGGGCCCAATCAGCCCCAGCATTTT

j_call: TRBJ2-7
clone_size: many
d_call: .
v_call: TRBV19
cdr3_aa: CASSEQDFSYEQYF
cdr3_nt: TGTGCCAGTAGTGAACAGGACTTCTCCTACGAGCAGTACTTC